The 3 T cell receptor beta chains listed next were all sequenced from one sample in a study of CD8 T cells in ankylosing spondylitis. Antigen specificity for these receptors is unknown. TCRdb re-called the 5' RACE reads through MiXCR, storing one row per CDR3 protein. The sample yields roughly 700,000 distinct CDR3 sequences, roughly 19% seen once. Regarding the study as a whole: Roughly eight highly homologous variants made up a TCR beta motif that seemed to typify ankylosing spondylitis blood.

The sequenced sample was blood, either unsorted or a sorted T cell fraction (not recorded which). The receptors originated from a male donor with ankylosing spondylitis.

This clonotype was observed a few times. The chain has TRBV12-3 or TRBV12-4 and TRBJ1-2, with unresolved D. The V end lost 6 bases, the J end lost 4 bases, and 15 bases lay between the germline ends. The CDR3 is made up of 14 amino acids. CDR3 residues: CASRRSGSGYGYTF. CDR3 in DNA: TGTGCCAGCAGGCGGTCGGGATCGGGCTATGGCTACACCTTC.

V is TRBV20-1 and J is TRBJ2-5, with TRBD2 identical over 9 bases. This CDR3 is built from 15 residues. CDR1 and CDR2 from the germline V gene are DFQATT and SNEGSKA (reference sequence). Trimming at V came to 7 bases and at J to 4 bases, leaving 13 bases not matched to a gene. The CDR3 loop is CSGVVGTSRIETQYF. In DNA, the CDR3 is TGCAGTGGGGTCGTGGGGACTAGCAGGATAGAGACCCAGTACTTC.

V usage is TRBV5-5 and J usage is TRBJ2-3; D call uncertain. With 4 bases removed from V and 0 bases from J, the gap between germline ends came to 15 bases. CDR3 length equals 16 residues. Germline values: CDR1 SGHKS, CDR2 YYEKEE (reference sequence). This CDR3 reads CASSLKAQQSTDTQYF. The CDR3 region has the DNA TGTGCCAGCAGCCTTAAGGCCCAGCAAAGCACAGATACGCAGTATTTT.